These T cell receptor beta chains were read from a single sample in a study of metastatic and nonmetastatic thyroid tumors. TCRdb re-analyzed the PCR reads through MiXCR. The repertoire holds around 65,000 clones, with around 14% as singletons. Source material: blood. The receptors come from a male donor with papillary thyroid cancer or a benign thyroid nodule (not recorded which). Some clones in this sample may be carry-over from other donors' samples. The CDR3 runs from the conserved cysteine through the conserved F or W. Each record gives: V gene, J gene, CDR3 protein.

v_call: TRBV6-2/TRBV6-3
j_call: TRBJ2-1
cdr3_aa: CASSDALAGGSEQFF

v_call: TRBV20-1
j_call: TRBJ2-1
cdr3_aa: CSARPMRDMYEQFF

v_call: TRBV18
j_call: TRBJ1-1
cdr3_aa: CASSPGAGGPRNTEAFF

v_call: TRBV5-4
j_call: TRBJ2-1
cdr3_aa: CASSPPPGDHEQFF

v_call: TRBV6-1
j_call: TRBJ2-5
cdr3_aa: CASRAPRGGETQYF

v_call: TRBV24-1
j_call: TRBJ2-3
cdr3_aa: CATSDIYTASGGTDTQYF

v_call: TRBV10-2
j_call: TRBJ2-3
cdr3_aa: CASSEYGGATDTQYF

v_call: TRBV28
j_call: TRBJ2-1
cdr3_aa: CASSLSQGSSYNKQFF

v_call: TRBV7-2
j_call: TRBJ2-7
cdr3_aa: CASSLDGITMQYF

v_call: TRBV5-1
j_call: TRBJ2-1
cdr3_aa: CASSLQGHSYNEQFF

v_call: TRBV28
j_call: TRBJ1-6
cdr3_aa: CASSTLSGGNSPLHF

v_call: TRBV28
j_call: TRBJ2-7
cdr3_aa: CASMGTAGRQTYEQYF

v_call: TRBV6-1
j_call: TRBJ1-2
cdr3_aa: CASSDENRGRIYTF

v_call: TRBV20-1
j_call: TRBJ1-2
cdr3_aa: CSAQAGGGYTF

v_call: TRBV25-1
j_call: TRBJ2-7
cdr3_aa: CASSGFVPPCGAYEQYF

v_call: TRBV6-1
j_call: TRBJ1-5
cdr3_aa: CASSEEDGRGNQPQHF

v_call: TRBV7-3
j_call: TRBJ2-2
cdr3_aa: CASSPRETGELFF

v_call: TRBV5-1
j_call: TRBJ2-1
cdr3_aa: CASSVVAGTNEQFF